The rows below give T cell receptor beta chains drawn from one sample of a study of blood T cell repertoires in COVID-19. Profiled with immunoSEQ multiplex PCR; TCRdb holds only in-frame clones, not every one. The profile shows more than 85,000 clones, about 78% of them singletons. Sequencing was done on a sample of peripheral blood. The receptors stem from a man in his 60s with active or convalescent COVID-19. Each CDR3 is given with its conserved first and last residue. A D gene is named only where the DNA matches it firmly.

j_call v_call d_call cdr3_aa
TRBJ2-3 TRBV10-1 - CASSESASRTDTQYF
TRBJ1-1 TRBV7-2 - CASSLLGVRTEAFF
TRBJ1-2 TRBV19 TRBD1 CASSPLTGVNYGYTF
TRBJ2-4 TRBV7-9 - CASSSDRNIQYF
TRBJ1-1 TRBV15 - CATKSRLNTEAFF
TRBJ2-4 TRBV3-1/TRBV3-2 - CASSESHKNIQYF
TRBJ1-2 TRBV28 TRBD1 CASSLGQGGGYTF
TRBJ1-5 TRBV28 TRBD1 CASGRQGSNNQPQHF
TRBJ2-1 TRBV4-1 TRBD2 CASSPRTSVEGNEQFF
TRBJ1-1 TRBV6-5 - CASSYSGFTEAFF
TRBJ1-5 TRBV19 TRBD1 CASSGQGIQPQHF
TRBJ2-5 TRBV5-1 - CASSPGGGQETQYF
TRBJ2-1 TRBV19 - CASRSRDRIRDEQFF
TRBJ1-3 TRBV20-1 - CSASKGREDTIYF
TRBJ1-3 TRBV5-4 - CASSIGRNTIYF
TRBJ1-6 TRBV25-1 - CASRRGTDSPLHF
TRBJ2-2 TRBV28 - CASSTPTGELFF
TRBJ1-5 TRBV18 - CAGSTGVGNQPQHF
TRBJ2-1 TRBV11-2 - CASSSPFAGEQFF
TRBJ2-4 TRBV2 TRBD2 CASSGTSGTGSIQYF
TRBJ1-1 TRBV25-1 - CASSGLGEGGTEAFF
TRBJ2-7 TRBV9 TRBD2 CASSVGSGSSNEQYF
TRBJ2-2 TRBV27 - CASSSSLTGELFF
TRBJ1-2 TRBV18 TRBD1 CASSPQGQNYGYTF
TRBJ1-2 TRBV9 - CASQNGTRDSNYGYTF
TRBJ1-6 TRBV5-4 - CASSFSAGNSPLHF
TRBJ2-3 TRBV6-2/TRBV6-3 - CASRPTGSTDTQYF
TRBJ2-1 TRBV19 TRBD1 CATLGQVYNEQFF
TRBJ2-3 TRBV9 TRBD2 CASSLGTSRPDTQYF
TRBJ2-2 TRBV5-4 TRBD1 CASSSRTGVNTGELFF
TRBJ2-2 TRBV4-1 - CASSLSSNTGELFF
TRBJ1-1 TRBV2 TRBD1 CAAGQAPVQAFF
TRBJ1-5 TRBV6-6 - CASGQTVENQPQHF
TRBJ2-1 TRBV24-1 TRBD2 CATSDSGLAEAYNEQFF
TRBJ1-3 TRBV24-1 TRBD1 CATSDSYPSLNRGSHGNTIYF
TRBJ2-2 TRBV28 TRBD2 CASQSGGRTGELFF
TRBJ1-1 TRBV19 - CASRIQGNTEAFF
TRBJ2-1 TRBV5-1 TRBD2 CASSLMTSGTYNEQFF
TRBJ2-5 TRBV18 - CASSDGQEMAQYF
TRBJ1-4 TRBV9 - CASSVATGATNEKLFF
TRBJ1-2 TRBV27 - CASSLGGIGGYTF